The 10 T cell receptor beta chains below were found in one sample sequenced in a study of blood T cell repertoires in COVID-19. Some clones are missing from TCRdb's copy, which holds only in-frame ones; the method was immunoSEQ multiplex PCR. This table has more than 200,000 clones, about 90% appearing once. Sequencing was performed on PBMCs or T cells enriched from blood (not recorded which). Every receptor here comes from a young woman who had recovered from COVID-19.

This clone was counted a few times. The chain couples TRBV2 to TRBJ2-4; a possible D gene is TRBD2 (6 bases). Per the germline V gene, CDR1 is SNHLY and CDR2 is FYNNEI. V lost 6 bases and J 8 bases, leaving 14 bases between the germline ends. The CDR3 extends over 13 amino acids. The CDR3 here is CASSWDGGDIQYF. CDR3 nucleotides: TGTGCCAGCAGCTGGGACGGCGGGGACATTCAGTACTTC.

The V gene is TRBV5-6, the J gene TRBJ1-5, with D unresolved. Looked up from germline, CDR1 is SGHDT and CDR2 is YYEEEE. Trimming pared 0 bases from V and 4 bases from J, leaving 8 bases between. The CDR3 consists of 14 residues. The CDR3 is CASSLVSGNQPQHF. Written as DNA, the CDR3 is TGTGCCAGCAGCTTGGTGTCGGGTAATCAGCCCCAGCATTTT.

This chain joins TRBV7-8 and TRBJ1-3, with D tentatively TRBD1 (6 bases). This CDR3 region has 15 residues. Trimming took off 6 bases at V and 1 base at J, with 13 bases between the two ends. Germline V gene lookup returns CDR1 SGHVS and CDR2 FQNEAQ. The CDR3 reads CASRAAGVSGNTIYF. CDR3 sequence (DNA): TGTGCCAGCAGAGCAGCAGGGGTTTCTGGAAACACCATATATTTT.

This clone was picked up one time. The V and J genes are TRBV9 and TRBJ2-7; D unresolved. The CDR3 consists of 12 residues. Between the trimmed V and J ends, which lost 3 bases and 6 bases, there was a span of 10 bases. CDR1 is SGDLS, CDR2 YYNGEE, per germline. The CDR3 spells CASSASRGEQYF. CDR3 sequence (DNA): TGTGCCAGCAGCGCCTCCAGAGGCGAGCAGTACTTC. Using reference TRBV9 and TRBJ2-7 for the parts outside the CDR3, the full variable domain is DSGVTQTPKHLITATGQRVTLRCSPRSGDLSVYWYQQSLDQGLQFLIQYYNGEERAKGNILERFSAQQFPDLHSELNLSSLELGDSALYFCASSASRGEQYFGPGTRLTVT.

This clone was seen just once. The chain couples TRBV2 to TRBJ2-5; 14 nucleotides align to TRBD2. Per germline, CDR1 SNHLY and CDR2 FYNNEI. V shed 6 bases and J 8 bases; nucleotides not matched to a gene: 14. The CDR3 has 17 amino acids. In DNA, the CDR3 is TGTGCCAGCAGCCCCGGACTAGCGGGAGGTGGGGCCTCTACCCAGTACTTC. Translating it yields CASSPGLAGGGASTQYF.

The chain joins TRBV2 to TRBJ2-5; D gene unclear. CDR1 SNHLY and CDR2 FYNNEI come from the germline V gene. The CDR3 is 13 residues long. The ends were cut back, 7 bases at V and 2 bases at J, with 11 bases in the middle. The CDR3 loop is CASKVESQETQYF. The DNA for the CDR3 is TGTGCCAGCAAAGTCGAGAGTCAAGAGACCCAGTACTTC.

CDR3 in DNA: TGTGCCAGCAGTTATCTAGCGGGATACAATGAGCAGTTCTTC. Translating it yields CASSYLAGYNEQFF. This sequence joins TRBV6-6 and TRBJ2-1, with 9 bases that match TRBD2. There are 14 residues in the CDR3. The germline V gene encodes CDR1 MNHNY and CDR2 SVGAGI (reference sequence). J gave up 4 bases and V 3 bases, and 1 base lay outside the gene matches.

For the CDR3, the DNA is TGTGCCAGCGCAGGTGCAACTAATGAAAAACTGTTTTTT. Translation: CASAGATNEKLFF. The chain has TRBV12-3 or TRBV12-4 and TRBJ1-4; D is ambiguous. Trimming shortened V by 8 bases and J by 0 bases, and 7 bases separated the two germline ends. CDR3 length: 13 residues.

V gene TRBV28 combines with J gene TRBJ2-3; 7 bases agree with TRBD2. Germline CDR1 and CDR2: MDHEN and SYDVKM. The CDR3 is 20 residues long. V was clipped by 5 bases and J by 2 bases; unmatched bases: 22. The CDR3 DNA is TGTGCCAGCAGTCCCGCCCTAGGCCCCACTCAGCGGGAAAACACAGATACGCAGTATTTT. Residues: CASSPALGPTQRENTDTQYF.

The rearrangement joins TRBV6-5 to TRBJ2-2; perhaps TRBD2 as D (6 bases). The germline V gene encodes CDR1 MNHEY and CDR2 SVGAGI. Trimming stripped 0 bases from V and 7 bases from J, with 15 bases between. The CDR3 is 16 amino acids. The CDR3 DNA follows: TGTGCCAGCAGTTACTCAGGCGCAGTGGGGGGCGGGGAGCTGTTTTTT. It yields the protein CASSYSGAVGGGELFF.